Following are 28 T cell receptor beta chains from one sample sequenced in a study of OX40 agonist ivuxolimab in advanced cancers. Sequencing was performed with immunoSEQ multiplex PCR; in TCRdb, only in-frame clones are kept and a portion is missing. Here the sample spans 35,000 to 55,000 clones, 87% being singletons. Sequencing used CD4+ or CD8+ T cells sorted from blood, obtained in a trial of the OX40 agonist ivuxolimab. Receptors originate from an adult with an advanced solid tumor such as melanoma, head and neck, liver or kidney cancer.

The rearrangement links TRBV4-1 to TRBJ1-5; D gene ambiguous. CDR3 length: 16 amino acids. The germline gives CDR1 MGHRA, CDR2 YSYEKL. Trimming pared 2 bases from V and 0 bases from J, leaving 11 bases between. Written as DNA, the CDR3 is TGCGCCAGCAGCCAAAGGTGGACGGATAGCAATCAGCCCCAGCATTTT. Translated: CASSQRWTDSNQPQHF.

J is TRBJ1-5 and V is TRBV27; tentative D call: TRBD1 (5 bases). This CDR3 has 15 residues. The V gene's germline CDR1 is MNHEY and CDR2 SMNVEV (reference sequence). V was pared by 9 bases and J by 4 bases, with 19 bases between. The CDR3 nucleotides read TGTGCCAGGCGCCCGAGCGGGGCACGAAATCAGCCCCAGCATTTT. This encodes CARRPSGARNQPQHF.

The chain links TRBV19 to TRBJ2-1; TRBD2 aligns across 7 bases. The CDR3 length is 15 residues. V was clipped by 7 bases and J by 4 bases; unmatched bases: 10. Germline V gene sequence: CDR1 LNHDA, CDR2 SQIVND (reference sequence). In DNA, the CDR3 is TGTGCCAGTACGCTAGGGGAGGGTGGGTACAATGAGCAGTTCTTC. Translated: CASTLGEGGYNEQFF.

The gene calls are TRBV25-1 and TRBJ1-1; 8 bases align to TRBD1. CDR3 length: 15 residues. With V trimmed by 3 bases and J by 6 bases, 9 bases remained unmatched. Germline lookup yields CDR1 MGHDK and CDR2 SYGVNS. The CDR3 DNA follows: TGTGCCAGCAGTGACTCGACAGGGGCGGTGGCTGAAGCTTTCTTT. This sequence encodes CASSDSTGAVAEAFF.

The CDR3 region is CASSIRGPYTEAFF. The CDR3 DNA reads TGTGCCAGTAGTATTCGGGGGCCCTACACTGAAGCTTTCTTT. V gene TRBV19 combines with J gene TRBJ1-1; a possible D gene is TRBD1 (6 bases). V gave up 3 bases and J gave up 3 bases, with 11 bases separating them. The V gene's germline CDR1 is LNHDA and CDR2 SQIVND (reference sequence). The length of the CDR3 is 14 residues.

This chain uses TRBV5-4 with TRBJ2-7; 7 nucleotides agree with TRBD1. Germline CDR1 is SGHNT and CDR2 is YYREEE (reference sequence). With 0 bases clipped from V and 2 bases from J, the junction kept 2 bases outside the gene matches. The CDR3 is made up of 14 amino acids. The CDR3 bases are TGTGCCAGCAGCTTGGGGGGACAGACCTACGAGCAGTACTTC. Translating gives CASSLGGQTYEQYF.

The chain carries TRBV4-2 and TRBJ2-2; D ambiguous. The germline V gene has CDR1 LGHNA and CDR2 YNFKEQ. The CDR3 contains 14 residues. V lost 5 bases and J lost 2, with 9 bases in between. CDR3 residues: CASSSTPNTGELFF. The DNA of the CDR3 is TGTGCCAGCAGCTCGACACCTAACACCGGGGAGCTGTTTTTT.

J is TRBJ2-5 and V is TRBV28; D ambiguous. This CDR3 spans 14 amino acids. Per the germline V gene, CDR1 is MDHEN and CDR2 is SYDVKM. Trimming pared 5 bases from V and 5 bases from J, leaving 15 bases between. DNA for the CDR3: TGTGCCAGCAGTACAAACCTTCCAGTGGAGACCCAGTACTTC. It translates to CASSTNLPVETQYF.

The J gene is TRBJ2-7, the V gene TRBV5-1; 8 bases agree with TRBD1. Germline loops: CDR1 SGHRS, CDR2 YFSETQ. Losses at the gene ends were 0 bases for V and 4 bases for J; bases not matched to a gene: 6. The CDR3 runs 15 residues. The CDR3 DNA is TGCGCCAGCAGCTTGGCTGCAGGGGGCGGGTACGAGCAGTACTTC. Amino acids: CASSLAAGGGYEQYF.

The rearrangement joins TRBV7-9 to TRBJ2-3; 11 bases are shared with TRBD2. The CDR3 covers 16 residues. Germline trimming cut 6 bases from V and 2 bases from J; bases unmatched to any gene: 7. The V gene's germline CDR1 is SEHNR and CDR2 FQNEAQ (reference sequence). The CDR3 region has the DNA TGTGCCAGCAGTTCTCGTAGCGGGAGGGCCACAGATACGCAGTATTTT. Its protein product is CASSSRSGRATDTQYF.

A word on this clone: Given a much more abundant clone one base away, this may be a read error. This sample also contains other DNA sequences that code for the same CDR3. This chain connects TRBV28 to TRBJ1-1, with TRBD1 matching over 7 bases. Per germline, CDR1 MDHEN and CDR2 SYDVKM. V lost 4 bases and J lost 0; bases outside the gene matches: 5. This CDR3 is 15 amino acids long. The CDR3 sequence is CASSYPGTVNTEAFF. In DNA, the CDR3 is TGTGCCAGCAGTTACCCGGGGACAGTGAACACTGAAGCTTTCTTT.

The chain uses TRBV5-6 and TRBJ2-1, with a tentative D call TRBD2 (6 bases). This CDR3 comprises 14 residues. The V and J ends lost 4 bases and 7 bases respectively, with 15 bases between them. Germline lookup yields CDR1 SGHDT and CDR2 YYEEEE. The CDR3 sequence: CASSIREMRNEQFF. CDR3 coding DNA: TGTGCCAGCAGCATACGGGAGATGCGGAATGAGCAGTTCTTC.

The chain carries TRBV6-4 and TRBJ2-1, with D perhaps matching TRBD1 or TRBD2 (5 bases each). This CDR3 region has 14 residues. The V gene lost 6 bases and the J gene lost 4 bases, with 13 bases spanning the gap. The germline V gene has CDR1 MRHNA and CDR2 SNTAGT. CDR3 sequence: CASRVGGEYNEQFF. CDR3 in DNA: TGTGCCAGCAGGGTTGGGGGAGAGTACAATGAGCAGTTCTTC.

The gene calls are TRBV23-1 and TRBJ2-2; TRBD1 matches 11 bases. TRBV23-1 is an ORF, and what it does is uncertain. The CDR3 has 17 residues. The trim removed 1 base at V and 7 bases at J, leaving 8 bases unmatched. The CDR3 region has the DNA TGCGCCAGCAGTCAATTAGGGACAGGGGGATTTGGCGGGGAGCTGTTTTTT. Translating it yields CASSQLGTGGFGGELFF.

V is TRBV5-4 and J is TRBJ2-7; weak D call: TRBD2 (5 bases). CDR1 and CDR2 from the germline V gene are SGHNT and YYREEE (reference sequence). V was cut by 6 bases and J by 2 bases, with 33 bases left in between. The CDR3 covers 20 residues. The CDR3 DNA reads as TGTGCCAGCATCACACACGGTCCCCCTAGTGGAGGTTACGGGGCCTACGAGCAGTACTTC. This sequence encodes CASITHGPPSGGYGAYEQYF.

This clone has more than one count but fewer than ten. The genes are TRBV4-2 and TRBJ2-6; 7 bases agree with TRBD1. Trimming at V came to 0 bases and at J to 4 bases, leaving 0 bases not matched to a gene. This CDR3 spans 15 amino acids. Germline lookup yields CDR1 LGHNA and CDR2 YNFKEQ. The DNA of the CDR3 is TGTGCCAGCAGCCAAGACAGGGGGGGGGCCAACGTCCTGACTTTC. Translated: CASSQDRGGANVLTF.

The chain recombines TRBV6-5 with TRBJ2-7; 7 bases are shared with TRBD1. Germline-derived CDR1 and CDR2 are MNHEY and SVGAGI. The junction had 6 bases not matched to a gene; V was cut back by 3 bases and J by 4 bases. The CDR3 spans 14 residues. The CDR3, as DNA: TGTGCCAGCAGTTATCGGGGACAGAGGTACGAGCAGTACTTC. Translated: CASSYRGQRYEQYF.

V is TRBV18 and J is TRBJ2-7, with TRBD2 as a possible D gene (6 bases). V was clipped by 5 bases and J by 3 bases, with 14 bases between them. The CDR3 consists of 14 residues. From germline, CDR1 is KGHSH and CDR2 LQKENI. CDR3 region: CASSNRRDFYEQYF. For the CDR3, the DNA is TGTGCCAGCTCAAACCGCCGGGACTTCTACGAGCAGTACTTC.

The CDR3 region has the DNA TGCGCCAGCAGCTTGGAATGGGGGGTTGCAGTCCTGTACTTC. This encodes CASSLEWGVAVLYF. The chain employs TRBV5-1 and TRBJ2-5, with D possibly matching TRBD2 (6 bases). The length of the CDR3 is 14 residues. The germline gives CDR1 SGHRS, CDR2 YFSETQ. V lost 0 bases and J 13 bases, leaving 19 bases between the germline ends. The whole variable domain, filled in from reference TRBV5-1 and TRBJ2-5, reads KAGVTQTPRYLIKTRGQQVTLSCSPISGHRSVSWYQQTPGQGLQFLFEYFSETQRNKGNFPGRFSGRQFSNSRSEMNVSTLELGDSALYLCASSLEWGVAVLYFGPGTRLLVL.

V is TRBV6-1 and J is TRBJ1-5; unclear D gene. Deletions cut 6 bases from V and 0 bases from J, with 3 bases between. This CDR3 is built from 12 residues. Germline V gives CDR1 MNHNS, CDR2 SASEGT. The CDR3, as DNA: TGTGCCAGCAGGTATAGCAATCAGCCCCAGCATTTT. Translation gives CASRYSNQPQHF.

This chain connects TRBV19 to TRBJ2-7; D might be TRBD2 (5 bases). The V gene's germline CDR1 is LNHDA and CDR2 SQIVND (reference sequence). Trimming cost V 4 bases and J 5 bases, with 15 bases left between them. The CDR3 spans 14 residues. The CDR3 region is CASSSPLGSHEQYF. The CDR3, as DNA: TGTGCCAGTAGTAGCCCCCTTGGGAGCCACGAGCAGTACTTC.

J is TRBJ2-3 and V is TRBV2; D perhaps matches TRBD2 (7 bases). The CDR3 contains 15 residues. Deletions cut 3 bases from V and 4 bases from J, with 14 bases between. The germline gives CDR1 SNHLY, CDR2 FYNNEI. DNA of the CDR3: TGTGCCAGCAGTGACTGGGGGGGCTTTTCAGATACGCAGTATTTT. Protein: CASSDWGGFSDTQYF. The whole variable domain, filled in from reference TRBV2 and TRBJ2-3, reads EPEVTQTPSHQVTQMGQEVILRCVPISNHLYFYWYRQILGQKVEFLVSFYNNEISEKSEIFDDQFSVERPDGSNFTLKIRSTKLEDSAMYFCASSDWGGFSDTQYFGPGTRLTVL.

This rearrangement joins TRBV5-4 to TRBJ1-2, with 9 bases matching TRBD1. V was pared by 4 bases and J by 6 bases, with 4 bases of the junction left unmatched. This CDR3 comprises 13 residues. CDR1 is SGHNT and CDR2 is YYREEE in the germline V gene (reference sequence). DNA for the CDR3: TGTGCCAGCAGCCGTGACAGGGGGGATGGCTACACCTTC. Translating it yields CASSRDRGDGYTF.

This chain connects TRBV9 to TRBJ2-7, with 8 bases identical to TRBD1. This CDR3 comprises 14 residues. V shed 4 bases and J 3 bases; nucleotides not matched to a gene: 6. Germline CDR1 reads SGDLS; CDR2 reads YYNGEE. CDR3 loop: CASSPGTGDYEQYF. The CDR3 DNA reads TGTGCCAGCAGCCCGGGGACAGGAGACTACGAGCAGTACTTC.

The chain carries TRBV28 and TRBJ2-7, with unresolved D. This CDR3 contains 13 residues. Germline CDR1 and CDR2: MDHEN and SYDVKM. V was pared by 3 bases and J by 2 bases, with 8 bases between. The CDR3 sequence is CASSFIVPYEQYF. CDR3 coding DNA: TGTGCCAGCAGTTTCATAGTTCCCTACGAGCAGTACTTC.

The V and J genes are TRBV18 and TRBJ2-1, with D tentatively TRBD1 or TRBD2 (7 bases each). V was pared by 6 bases and J by 9 bases, with 18 bases between. This CDR3 is built from 14 residues. Germline V gives CDR1 KGHSH, CDR2 LQKENI. CDR3: CASSPGEGAGEQFF. The CDR3 DNA is TGTGCCAGCTCCCCCGGGGAGGGGGCGGGTGAGCAGTTCTTC. Looking up the rest from reference TRBV18 and TRBJ2-1 gives the full variable domain: NAGVMQNPRHLVRRRGQEARLRCSPMKGHSHVYWYRQLPEEGLKFMVYLQKENIIDESGMPKERFSAEFPKEGPSILRIQQVVRGDSAAYFCASSPGEGAGEQFFGPGTRLTVL.

V gene TRBV10-3 combines with J gene TRBJ2-1; 7 bases are shared with TRBD1. CDR3 length: 15 residues. V gave up 4 bases and J gave up 5 bases; unmatched junction bases: 8. Per germline, CDR1 ENHRY and CDR2 SYGVKD. The CDR3 loop reads CAISAGGPDHNEQFF. CDR3 coding DNA: TGTGCCATCAGTGCAGGGGGACCGGACCACAATGAGCAGTTCTTC.

The rearrangement uses TRBV19 and TRBJ2-6, with 8 positions matching TRBD1. With 9 bases clipped from V and 1 base from J, the junction kept 5 bases outside the gene matches. The length of the CDR3 is 15 residues. Per germline, CDR1 LNHDA and CDR2 SQIVND (reference sequence). In DNA, the CDR3 is TGTGCCAGCTCGACAGGGGTGTCTGGGGCCAACGTCCTGACTTTC. Protein product: CASSTGVSGANVLTF.